Shown below are 24 T cell receptor beta chains from a single sample sequenced in a study of CD8+CD57+ T cells in acquired aplastic anemia. Only patients with CD8+CD57+ cell expansion on flow cytometry were chosen for sequencing. Genomic DNA was employed as the template in profiling TCR beta VDJ and CDR3. TCRdb ran MiXCR on the reads and lists one entry per CDR3 protein. Of 250,000 or so distinct CDR3 sequences listed, roughly half are singletons. The sequenced sample was sorted CD4+, CD8+, or CD8+CD57+ T cells (not recorded which) from PBMCs. Receptors originate from a human donor with aplastic anemia.

This rearrangement joins TRBV19 to TRBJ1-2; D gene unclear. Trimming pared 5 bases from V and 6 bases from J, leaving 7 bases between. The CDR3 runs 11 residues. Germline-derived CDR1 and CDR2 are LNHDA and SQIVND (reference sequence). CDR3 loop: CASSAWNGYTF. The CDR3 nucleotides are TGTGCCAGTAGTGCCTGGAATGGCTACACCTTC.

With respect to this clonotype: Germline and junction disagree at one end, which may indicate a read error. The CDR3 sequence is CASSLGRSTGTQYF. The DNA for the CDR3 is TGTGCCAGCAGCCTTGGACGGAGCACAGGTACGCAGTATTTT. This chain links TRBV7-9 with TRBJ2-3; possible D gene TRBD1, 5 bases. Germline CDR1 and CDR2: SEHNR and FQNEAQ (reference sequence). The CDR3 covers 14 residues.

V and J are TRBV5-1 and TRBJ1-1; 7 bases map to TRBD1. The ends lost 4 bases at V and 4 bases at J; junction bases unmatched: 13. Germline values: CDR1 SGHRS, CDR2 YFSETQ. CDR3 length: 16 amino acids. The CDR3 sequence is CASSHGDRDSSTEAFF. CDR3 in DNA: TGCGCCAGCAGCCACGGAGACAGGGATAGCAGCACTGAAGCTTTCTTT.

Notes on this clonotype: One end of the junction fails to match germline, which may point to a read error. This chain links TRBV9 with TRBJ2-5; D gene uncertain. The CDR3 runs to 10 residues. Per the germline V gene, CDR1 is SGDLS and CDR2 is YYNGEE. DNA for the CDR3: TGTGCCAGCAGCGTAGAGATCCAGTACTTC. As protein: CASSVEIQYF. The full variable domain, completed using reference TRBV9 and TRBJ2-5, is DSGVTQTPKHLITATGQRVTLRCSPRSGDLSVYWYQQSLDQGLQFLIQYYNGEERAKGNILERFSAQQFPDLHSELNLSSLELGDSALYFCASSVEIQYFGPGTRLLVL.

This clonotype was seen many times. V gene TRBV19 combines with J gene TRBJ2-2, with D tentatively TRBD2 (6 bases). V lost 5 bases, J lost 2 bases, and 18 bases lay in between. CDR3 length: 17 amino acids. CDR1 and CDR2 from the germline V gene are LNHDA and SQIVND (reference sequence). The CDR3 is CASSVLAVLVNTGELFF. CDR3 coding DNA: TGTGCCAGTAGTGTATTAGCGGTCCTTGTCAACACCGGGGAGCTGTTTTTT.

In its sample, this clonotype was seen many times. This rearrangement joins TRBV13 to TRBJ2-5, with D possibly being TRBD2 (6 bases). The germline V gene has CDR1 PRHDT and CDR2 FYEKMQ (reference sequence). The length of the CDR3 is 14 residues. Trimming removed 6 bases at V and 5 bases at J, with 16 bases between. The CDR3 protein is CASSSSSEGETQYF. The CDR3, as DNA: TGTGCCAGCAGTTCATCTAGCGAAGGGGAGACCCAGTACTTC.

The V gene is TRBV7-9, the J gene TRBJ1-6; 9 positions agree with TRBD1. The CDR3 is made up of 14 amino acids. V lost 5 bases and J lost 6; bases outside the gene matches: 2. Germline V lookup: CDR1 SEHNR, CDR2 FQNEAQ (reference sequence). CDR3 loop: CASSTTGGNSPLHF. In DNA, the CDR3 is TGTGCCAGCAGCACGACAGGGGGTAATTCACCCCTCCACTTT.

The chain has TRBV20-1 and TRBJ2-5, with TRBD2 identical over 9 bases. Germline loops: CDR1 DFQATT, CDR2 SNEGSKA (reference sequence). V lost 0 bases, J lost 5 bases, and 10 bases stayed unmatched. This CDR3 comprises 16 residues. The CDR3 here is CSAREISGGYNETQYF. CDR3 coding DNA: TGCAGTGCTAGAGAGATCAGCGGGGGGTACAATGAGACCCAGTACTTC.

The rearrangement links TRBV9 to TRBJ2-3; 10 nucleotides match TRBD1. Germline V lookup: CDR1 SGDLS, CDR2 YYNGEE. V was clipped by 5 bases and J by 4 bases; unmatched bases: 7. CDR3 length: 15 residues. Here the CDR3 DNA reads TGTGCCAGCAGTTACGGGACAGGGGAGGCAGATACGCAGTATTTT. This translates into CASSYGTGEADTQYF. The variable domain in full, completed from reference TRBV9 and TRBJ2-3, reads DSGVTQTPKHLITATGQRVTLRCSPRSGDLSVYWYQQSLDQGLQFLIQYYNGEERAKGNILERFSAQQFPDLHSELNLSSLELGDSALYFCASSYGTGEADTQYFGPGTRLTVL.

The rearrangement joins TRBV7-9 to TRBJ2-2; 8 bases align to TRBD1. With 6 bases clipped from V and 1 base from J, the junction kept 7 bases outside the gene matches. The CDR3 length is 16 residues. The germline CDR1 and CDR2 sequences are SEHNR and FQNEAQ (reference sequence). The CDR3 spells CASRQAGTGNTGELFF. Written as DNA, the CDR3 is TGTGCCAGCAGGCAAGCCGGGACAGGGAACACCGGGGAGCTGTTTTTT.

This clonotype was seen at least ten times. The chain carries TRBV27 and TRBJ2-1; D may be TRBD2 (6 bases). The V end lost 8 bases, the J end lost 8 bases, and 13 bases lay between the germline ends. Germline values: CDR1 MNHEY, CDR2 SMNVEV (reference sequence). The CDR3 loop spans 12 amino acids. The CDR3 nucleotides are TGTGCCAGCGGGTTGTGGGGGGATGAGCAGTTCTTC. This translates into CASGLWGDEQFF.

This clonotype was detected a few times. The CDR3 protein is CSARDPWQLTYGYTF. The DNA for the CDR3 is TGCAGTGCTAGAGACCCGTGGCAGCTAACTTATGGCTACACCTTC. The rearrangement joins TRBV20-1 to TRBJ1-2; no firm D call. Germline lookup yields CDR1 DFQATT and CDR2 SNEGSKA (reference sequence). Between the trimmed V and J ends, which lost 0 bases and 5 bases, there was a span of 16 bases. There are 15 residues in the CDR3.

Regarding this clonotype: Relative to the germline gene, one junction end is altered; a read error may explain this. The V gene is TRBV9, the J gene TRBJ2-1, with D maybe TRBD1 (6 bases). Germline V gene sequence: CDR1 SGDLS, CDR2 YYNGEE. The CDR3 consists of 14 residues. The CDR3 is CASSIEGRGNEQFF. In DNA form, the CDR3 reads TGTGCCAGCAGCATAGAGGGCAGGGGAAATGAGCAGTTTTTC.

This clonotype was seen more than once but under ten times. The CDR3 nucleotides are TGTGCCAGCAGTCCACCGGGACTAGGGTACCATGAGCAGTTCTTC. Amino acids: CASSPPGLGYHEQFF. J is TRBJ2-1 and V is TRBV28; 8 bases line up with TRBD2. CDR1 is MDHEN, CDR2 SYDVKM, per germline. The length of the CDR3 is 15 residues. After removal of 5 bases from V and 8 bases from J, the junction contained 11 bases not matched to a gene.

In its sample, this clonotype was seen many times. The chain is built from TRBV7-9 and TRBJ2-7; no clear D. This CDR3 region has 13 residues. CDR1 SEHNR and CDR2 FQNEAQ come from the germline V gene (reference sequence). The V gene lost 5 bases and the J gene lost 1 base, with 9 bases spanning the gap. The CDR3 here is CASSGSYSYEQYF. In nucleotides, the CDR3 is TGTGCCAGCAGCGGCTCGTATTCCTACGAGCAGTACTTC.

This chain connects TRBV20-1 to TRBJ2-3; 14 nucleotides match TRBD2. After removal of 5 bases from V and 5 bases from J, the junction contained 6 bases not matched to a gene. The CDR3 sequence is 15 residues long. Germline V gene lookup returns CDR1 DFQATT and CDR2 SNEGSKA (reference sequence). The chain's CDR3 is CSARGLAGGLDTQYF. The DNA for the CDR3 is TGCAGTGCTCGCGGACTAGCGGGGGGTCTAGATACGCAGTATTTT.

This clonotype has a count of ten or more. This chain uses TRBV4-3 with TRBJ2-1; D is unresolved. The ends were cut back, 1 base at V and 5 bases at J, with 12 bases in the middle. Germline lookup yields CDR1 LGHNA and CDR2 YSLEER. The CDR3 has 15 residues. The CDR3 nucleotides read TGCGCCAGCAGCCAAGGGTTGGCAGGTCACAATGAGCAGTTCTTC. Protein: CASSQGLAGHNEQFF.

At least ten counts were recorded for this clonotype. The V and J genes are TRBV27 and TRBJ1-6; 8 bases align to TRBD1. CDR1 is MNHEY, CDR2 SMNVEV, per germline (reference sequence). The V and J ends lost 7 bases and 7 bases, in that order; junction bases with no gene match: 6. The CDR3 length is 14 residues. The CDR3 bases are TGTGCCAGCACCGAGACAGGGGAGAATTCACCCCTCCACTTT. Protein sequence: CASTETGENSPLHF.

This rearrangement joins TRBV30 to TRBJ2-5; D perhaps matches TRBD2 (5 bases). CDR3 length: 14 amino acids. Trimming took off 0 bases at V and 3 bases at J, with 11 bases between the two ends. The germline V gene has CDR1 GTSNPN and CDR2 SVGIG (reference sequence). CDR3 sequence reads: CAWSVEGLEETQYF. The CDR3 region has the DNA TGTGCCTGGAGTGTTGAGGGATTAGAAGAGACCCAGTACTTC.

There are many counts of this clonotype. The chain joins TRBV29-1 to TRBJ2-7; TRBD2 might be the D (5 bases). The V gene's germline CDR1 is SQVTM and CDR2 ANQGSEA. The V gene lost 7 bases and the J gene lost 0 bases, with 13 bases spanning the gap. The CDR3 extends over 13 amino acids. DNA of the CDR3: TGCAGCGCCCTGGAGGACCCCTCCTACGAGCAGTACTTC. Translation: CSALEDPSYEQYF.

This clonotype was observed many times. The V call is TRBV7-6, the J call TRBJ2-1; D is ambiguous. The germline gives CDR1 SGHVS, CDR2 FNYEAQ. CDR3 size: 12 residues. V was cut by 2 bases and J by 6 bases, with 5 bases left in between. The CDR3 loop is CASSLQINEQFF. As DNA, the CDR3 is TGTGCCAGCAGCTTACAGATCAATGAGCAGTTCTTC.

The CDR3 reads CASSTHGQGNEQFF. The CDR3 region has the DNA TGTGCCAGCAGCACACATGGACAGGGAAATGAGCAGTTCTTC. The gene calls are TRBV9 and TRBJ2-1; 8 bases line up with TRBD1. Per the germline V gene, CDR1 is SGDLS and CDR2 is YYNGEE. The CDR3 totals 14 residues. The ends lost 4 bases at V and 7 bases at J; junction bases unmatched: 7.

This clonotype was seen repeatedly, ten times or more. The J gene is TRBJ1-2, the V gene TRBV10-2; 8 bases are a match to TRBD1. This CDR3 is built from 14 residues. Trimming removed 1 base from V and 6 bases from J; junction bases left unmatched: 4. The V gene's germline CDR1 is WSHSY and CDR2 SAAADI. The CDR3 loop is CASSEYAGGNGYTF. The CDR3 coding sequence is TGCGCCAGCAGTGAGTACGCAGGGGGCAATGGCTACACCTTC.

This clonotype was counted a single time. V usage is TRBV7-9 and J usage is TRBJ2-2; tentative D call: TRBD2 (5 bases). This CDR3 region has 16 residues. The V gene's germline CDR1 is SEHNR and CDR2 FQNEAQ (reference sequence). V was trimmed by 5 bases and J by 5 bases, leaving 18 bases between them. CDR3 protein: CASSASTSGRTGELFF. The DNA of the CDR3 is TGTGCCAGCAGCGCAAGTACGTCGGGGAGAACCGGGGAGCTGTTTTTT.